Below are 32 T cell receptor beta chains sequenced from a single sample in a study of sequential checkpoint blockade in melanoma. Clones were read by immunoSEQ multiplex PCR, and TCRdb kept only the in-frame ones, dropping some. The sample holds about 3,500 clones, roughly a sixth seen once. Treatment of the sample: randomized to nivolumab then ipilimumab (arm A) or the reverse (arm B). Source: tumor tissue (inferred from file names), taken from a patient given nivolumab and ipilimumab in sequence. Receptors originate from a human donor with melanoma.

This clone is labeled medium-sized. The chain has TRBV6-8 and TRBJ1-2; no clear D gene. The CDR3 is made up of 13 amino acids. Germline CDR1 is MNHGY and CDR2 is SAAAGT. The V end lost 2 bases, the J end lost 1 base, and 5 bases lay between the germline ends. The CDR3 sequence is CASSYGYNYGYTF. In nucleotides, the CDR3 is TGTGCCAGCAGTTACGGATATAACTATGGCTACACCTTC.

The table lists this clone with a few counts. The J gene is TRBJ2-2, the V gene TRBV6-8; D gene unclear. Germline V lookup: CDR1 MNHGY, CDR2 SAAAGT. The CDR3 covers 14 residues. Trimming removed 6 bases at V and 2 bases at J, with 10 bases between. In DNA, the CDR3 is TGTGCCAGCAGCCCCGACGTTAACACCGGGGAGCTGTTTTTT. Protein sequence: CASSPDVNTGELFF.

This clone was seen only a few times. This rearrangement joins TRBV9 to TRBJ1-3, with a weak D call TRBD1 (6 bases). V was trimmed by 3 bases and J by 1 base, leaving 17 bases between them. This CDR3 region has 17 residues. CDR1 and CDR2 (germline): SGDLS, YYNGEE. CDR3 residues: CASSGQQGWLSGNTIYF. The CDR3 bases are TGTGCCAGCAGCGGACAACAGGGCTGGTTGTCTGGAAACACCATATATTTT.

In its sample, this clone was seen many times. The V gene is TRBV11-3, the J gene TRBJ1-2; 8 bases fit TRBD1. The V gene end was trimmed by 3 bases and the J gene end by 5 bases; junction bases not matched to a gene: 11. Germline V gives CDR1 SGHNT, CDR2 YENEEA. This CDR3 has 16 residues. This chain's CDR3 is CASSLEGLTGAYGYTF. CDR3 DNA: TGTGCCAGCAGCTTGGAGGGGTTGACAGGGGCTTATGGCTACACCTTC.

There are a few counts of this clone. The gene calls are TRBV6-8 and TRBJ2-2; D is possibly TRBD1 (6 bases). Trimming stripped 0 bases from V and 6 bases from J, with 11 bases between. This CDR3 comprises 15 residues. Germline assignment: CDR1 MNHGY and CDR2 SAAAGT. This CDR3 is CASSYSPPGAGELFF. DNA for the CDR3: TGTGCCAGCAGTTACTCGCCTCCAGGGGCCGGGGAGCTGTTTTTT.

The V gene is TRBV25-1, the J gene TRBJ2-1; 14 bases map to TRBD2. The germline CDR1 and CDR2 sequences are MGHDK and SYGVNS. CDR3 length: 18 residues. After removal of 8 bases from V and 9 bases from J, the junction contained 18 bases not matched to a gene. The DNA for the CDR3 is TGTGCCAGCCCCACCAAATTTGACGGGACTAGCGGGAGTCCTGAGCAGTTCTTC. This encodes CASPTKFDGTSGSPEQFF.

V gene TRBV28 combines with J gene TRBJ2-5; 10 bases match TRBD2. The CDR3 has 15 residues. The V and J ends lost 4 bases and 5 bases, in that order; junction bases with no gene match: 7. The germline CDR1 and CDR2 sequences are MDHEN and SYDVKM. The DNA of the CDR3 is TGTGCCAGCAGTTCGGCTAGCGGGAGAATCGAGACCCAGTACTTC. This translates into CASSSASGRIETQYF.

The V and J genes are TRBV11-3 and TRBJ2-1; either TRBD1 or TRBD2 may fit D (5 bases each). This CDR3 contains 14 residues. Looked up from germline, CDR1 is SGHNT and CDR2 is YENEEA. Between the trimmed V and J ends, which lost 1 base and 6 bases, there was a span of 10 bases. This CDR3 reads CASSLVGDLNEQFF. The CDR3 DNA is TGTGCCAGCAGCTTAGTGGGGGATCTCAATGAGCAGTTCTTC.

The gene calls are TRBV29-1 and TRBJ2-1, with 8 bases aligning to TRBD2. The germline gives CDR1 SQVTM, CDR2 ANQGSEA. CDR3 length: 12 residues. Trimming cost V 7 bases and J 7 bases; bases outside gene matches: 6. The CDR3 reads CSARTSRNEQFF. The CDR3 DNA sequence: TGCAGCGCTCGGACTAGCCGAAATGAGCAGTTCTTC.

In this sample, this clone turned up a few times. The chain links TRBV11-3 to TRBJ2-5; possible D gene TRBD1, 6 bases. Between the trimmed V and J ends, which lost 6 bases and 2 bases, there was a span of 13 bases. The CDR3 length is 14 residues. CDR1 is SGHNT and CDR2 is YENEEA in the germline V gene. Here the CDR3 DNA reads TGTGCCAGCAGGTCCAGGGGCCCTCAAGAGACCCAGTACTTC. This codes for CASRSRGPQETQYF.

This clone was seen at least ten times. This chain joins TRBV11-3 and TRBJ2-1; tentatively, D is TRBD1 or TRBD2 (5 bases each). The germline V gene has CDR1 SGHNT and CDR2 YENEEA. The V end was cut by 7 bases, the J end by 2 bases, with 12 bases between. CDR3 length: 14 residues. CDR3 bases: TGTGCCAGCACCCCGAGGGGCCCCTACAATGAGCAGTTCTTC. Protein: CASTPRGPYNEQFF.

This clone is labeled medium-sized. The chain couples TRBV11-3 to TRBJ2-2; D unclear. This CDR3 comprises 14 residues. Germline V lookup: CDR1 SGHNT, CDR2 YENEEA. V was clipped by 3 bases and J by 8 bases, with 13 bases between them. In DNA form, the CDR3 reads TGTGCCAGCAGCTTCGGCCCGTTTCTGGGGGAGCTGTTTTTT. Its protein product is CASSFGPFLGELFF. The full variable domain, its missing parts supplied by reference TRBV11-3 and TRBJ2-2, is EAGVVQSPRYKIIEKKQPVAFWCNPISGHNTLYWYLQNLGQGPELLIRYENEEAVDDSQLPKDRFSAERLKGVDSTLKIQPAELGDSAVYLCASSFGPFLGELFFGEGSRLTVL.

This chain links TRBV28 with TRBJ2-7; no clear D. This CDR3 comprises 12 residues. CDR1 is MDHEN, CDR2 SYDVKM, per germline. Between the trimmed V and J ends, which lost 3 bases and 6 bases, there was a span of 9 bases. This CDR3 reads CASSFQVSEQYF. As DNA, the CDR3 is TGTGCCAGCAGTTTCCAAGTGAGCGAGCAGTACTTC.

This clone is deemed medium-sized. CDR3: CASSVGAMNTEAFF. The CDR3 coding sequence is TGTGCCAGCAGCGTAGGGGCTATGAACACTGAAGCTTTCTTT. The chain recombines TRBV9 with TRBJ1-1; D is undetermined. This CDR3 spans 14 amino acids. Germline loops: CDR1 SGDLS, CDR2 YYNGEE. The V gene lost 0 bases and the J gene lost 0 bases, with 6 bases spanning the gap.

This clone counts as medium-sized. Other DNA sequences from this sample encode an identical CDR3 as well. V and J are TRBV11-3 and TRBJ2-7; 10 bases fit TRBD1. Germline CDR1 SGHNT, CDR2 YENEEA. V was pared by 5 bases and J by 1 base, with 8 bases of the junction left unmatched. The CDR3 length is 16 residues. In DNA, the CDR3 is TGTGCCAGCAGCCAAAGTCGGGACAGGGGTTCCTACGAGCAGTACTTC. Its protein is CASSQSRDRGSYEQYF. The whole variable domain, filled in from reference TRBV11-3 and TRBJ2-7, reads EAGVVQSPRYKIIEKKQPVAFWCNPISGHNTLYWYLQNLGQGPELLIRYENEEAVDDSQLPKDRFSAERLKGVDSTLKIQPAELGDSAVYLCASSQSRDRGSYEQYFGPGTRLTVT.

In this sample, this clone is large. Relative to the germline gene, one junction end is altered; a read error may explain this. The rearrangement joins TRBV6-8 to TRBJ1-1; 12 bases fit TRBD1. CDR1 and CDR2 from the germline V gene are MNHGY and SAAAGT. The CDR3 consists of 17 residues. In DNA form, the CDR3 reads TGTGCCATCAGTGCTAGAGGGACAGGGGGCATAAACACTGAAGCTTTCTTT. Translating it yields CAISARGTGGINTEAFF.

This rearrangement joins TRBV29-1 to TRBJ2-3, with 7 bases lining up with TRBD2. V shed 5 bases and J 6 bases; nucleotides not matched to a gene: 17. Germline CDR1 SQVTM, CDR2 ANQGSEA. This CDR3 has 16 residues. CDR3 DNA: TGCAGCGTTTCCGCTAACGAGCCAGCGGGGTTTGATACGCAGTATTTT. This translates into CSVSANEPAGFDTQYF.

This clone is categorized as medium-sized. CDR3 DNA sequence: TGTGCCACCAGCAGTGGGCAGGGGGCCTATGGCTACACCTTC. Its translation: CATSSGQGAYGYTF. The V and J genes are TRBV15 and TRBJ1-2; 8 positions match TRBD1. The J segment lost 4 bases and the V segment lost 3 bases, leaving 4 bases of the junction unmatched. The germline gives CDR1 LNHNV, CDR2 YYDKDF (reference sequence). CDR3 length: 14 amino acids.

The table lists this clone with many counts. The gene calls are TRBV9 and TRBJ2-7; D unresolved. The germline CDR1 and CDR2 sequences are SGDLS and YYNGEE. CDR3 length equals 14 residues. Trimming took off 0 bases at V and 5 bases at J, with 12 bases between the two ends. In DNA, the CDR3 is TGTGCCAGCAGCGTAGACCCGAGCACCAACGAGCAGTACTTC. This translates into CASSVDPSTNEQYF. Full variable domain (remainder filled in from reference TRBV9 and TRBJ2-7): DSGVTQTPKHLITATGQRVTLRCSPRSGDLSVYWYQQSLDQGLQFLIQYYNGEERAKGNILERFSAQQFPDLHSELNLSSLELGDSALYFCASSVDPSTNEQYFGPGTRLTVT.

There are a few counts of this clone. This chain joins TRBV23-1 and TRBJ2-1; a possible D gene is TRBD1 (7 bases). Being an ORF, TRBV23-1 has a function that is uncertain. The CDR3 has 13 residues. V lost 6 bases, J lost 4 bases, and 10 bases lay in between. The CDR3 region has the DNA TGCGCCAGCAGCCAGGGGGGTTACAATGAGCAGTTCTTC. Translating it yields CASSQGGYNEQFF.

This clone is medium-sized within its sample. J is TRBJ1-1 and V is TRBV11-3, with 8 bases matching TRBD1. The CDR3 extends over 15 amino acids. Germline assignment: CDR1 SGHNT and CDR2 YENEEA. With 5 bases clipped from V and 3 bases from J, the junction kept 8 bases outside the gene matches. The CDR3 loop is CASSNQGAADTEAFF. The CDR3 DNA is TGTGCCAGCAGCAACCAGGGGGCGGCGGACACTGAAGCTTTCTTT.

In its sample, this clone is medium-sized. The chain combines TRBV12-5 with TRBJ2-2; 7 bases map to TRBD1. The CDR3 extends over 14 amino acids. In germline, CDR1 is LGHNT, CDR2 FRNRAP. CDR3 sequence (DNA): TGTGCCACCCAAGACAGGGTCCGCACCGGGGAGCTGTTTTTT. Its translation is CATQDRVRTGELFF.

This clone was recorded at least ten times. The V call is TRBV11-3, the J call TRBJ2-5, with D tentatively TRBD2 (6 bases). Germline V gene lookup returns CDR1 SGHNT and CDR2 YENEEA. The V and J ends lost 3 bases and 5 bases respectively, with 16 bases between them. The CDR3 covers 15 residues. The CDR3 here is CASSLGGRLRETQYF. Here the CDR3 DNA reads TGTGCCAGCAGCTTGGGAGGCAGGCTTCGGGAGACCCAGTACTTC.

By proportion, this clone is medium-sized. V usage is TRBV4-1 and J usage is TRBJ2-1; no clear D gene. Looked up from germline, CDR1 is MGHRA and CDR2 is YSYEKL. The V and J ends lost 4 bases and 2 bases respectively, with 12 bases between them. This CDR3 is 15 amino acids long. The CDR3 here is CASSPMQPPYNEQFF. The CDR3 DNA sequence: TGCGCCAGCAGCCCCATGCAGCCCCCCTACAATGAGCAGTTCTTC.

The CDR3 reads CASSLRAVYSNQPQHF. DNA of the CDR3: TGTGCCAGCAGTTTGAGGGCAGTATATAGCAATCAGCCCCAGCATTTT. The V gene is TRBV28, the J gene TRBJ1-5, with D uncertain. Trimming cost V 3 bases and J 0 bases, with 12 bases left between them. Germline V gene lookup returns CDR1 MDHEN and CDR2 SYDVKM. CDR3 length: 16 amino acids.

The sample holds a few counts of this clone. The J gene is TRBJ2-1, the V gene TRBV28; 10 bases align to TRBD2. V lost 6 bases, J lost 7 bases, and 6 bases stayed unmatched. Germline CDR1 reads MDHEN; CDR2 reads SYDVKM. The CDR3 is made up of 14 amino acids. The CDR3 reads CASRSTSGENEQFF. The CDR3 region has the DNA TGTGCCAGCAGGTCTACTAGCGGGGAAAATGAGCAGTTCTTC. Full variable domain (outside the CDR3, taken from reference TRBV28 and TRBJ2-1): DVKVTQSSRYLVKRTGEKVFLECVQDMDHENMFWYRQDPGLGLRLIYFSYDVKMKEKGDIPEGYSVSREKKERFSLILESASTNQTSMYLCASRSTSGENEQFFGPGTRLTVL.

This clone is medium-sized by share. The CDR3 sequence is CASSHPSNTEAFF. CDR3 bases: TGCGCCAGCAGCCATCCAAGTAACACTGAAGCTTTCTTT. This sequence joins TRBV23-1 and TRBJ1-1; D gene ambiguous. TRBV23-1 is placed among ORFs of uncertain function. V was clipped by 6 bases and J by 2 bases, with 10 bases between them. This CDR3 has 13 amino acids.

This clone was found a few times. The gene calls are TRBV28 and TRBJ2-4, with D perhaps TRBD2 (5 bases). V lost 8 bases to trimming and J lost 1 base, with 15 bases between them. The CDR3 totals 15 residues. Per germline, CDR1 MDHEN and CDR2 SYDVKM. The CDR3 DNA is TGTGCCAGCGTTTCTTCTGGACTGGCCAAAAACATTCAGTACTTC. Translated, it gives CASVSSGLAKNIQYF.

By share, this clone counts as medium-sized. V usage is TRBV6-8 and J usage is TRBJ2-1; possibly TRBD2 for D (7 bases). Trimming cost V 8 bases and J 7 bases, with 21 bases left between them. The CDR3 extends over 15 amino acids. Germline values: CDR1 MNHGY, CDR2 SAAAGT. The CDR3 loop reads CASRWEGDLKNEQFF. CDR3 nucleotide sequence: TGTGCCAGCCGTTGGGAGGGGGATTTAAAGAATGAGCAGTTCTTC.

In this sample, this clone turned up many times. The chain employs TRBV11-3 and TRBJ2-2, with TRBD2 matching 13 bases. Germline CDR1 reads SGHNT; CDR2 reads YENEEA. The CDR3 loop spans 17 amino acids. V lost 5 bases, J lost 4 bases, and 7 bases stayed unmatched. In DNA, the CDR3 is TGTGCCAGCAGCCTCGGGACTAGCGGGGCCCGCACCGGGGAGCTGTTTTTT. Its protein is CASSLGTSGARTGELFF. Full variable domain (rest looked up from reference TRBV11-3 and TRBJ2-2): EAGVVQSPRYKIIEKKQPVAFWCNPISGHNTLYWYLQNLGQGPELLIRYENEEAVDDSQLPKDRFSAERLKGVDSTLKIQPAELGDSAVYLCASSLGTSGARTGELFFGEGSRLTVL.

The chain combines TRBV6-8 with TRBJ1-5; 7 bases agree with TRBD1. The CDR3 covers 14 residues. Germline CDR1 and CDR2: MNHGY and SAAAGT. The V segment lost 5 bases and the J segment 6 bases; nucleotides outside the gene matches: 7. In DNA, the CDR3 is TGTGCCAGCAGTCCAGACAGGGACATTCAGCCCCAGCATTTT. This encodes CASSPDRDIQPQHF.

About this clone: Relative to the germline gene, one junction end is altered; a read error may explain this. The V and J genes are TRBV28 and TRBJ2-5; 9 bases agree with TRBD2. The germline CDR1 and CDR2 sequences are MDHEN and SYDVKM. CDR3 length: 18 residues. CDR3 amino acids: CASSPGDLTAGGQGTQYF. CDR3 bases: TGTGCCAGCAGTCCGGGTGATTTAACGGCGGGAGGGCAAGGGACCCAGTACTTC.